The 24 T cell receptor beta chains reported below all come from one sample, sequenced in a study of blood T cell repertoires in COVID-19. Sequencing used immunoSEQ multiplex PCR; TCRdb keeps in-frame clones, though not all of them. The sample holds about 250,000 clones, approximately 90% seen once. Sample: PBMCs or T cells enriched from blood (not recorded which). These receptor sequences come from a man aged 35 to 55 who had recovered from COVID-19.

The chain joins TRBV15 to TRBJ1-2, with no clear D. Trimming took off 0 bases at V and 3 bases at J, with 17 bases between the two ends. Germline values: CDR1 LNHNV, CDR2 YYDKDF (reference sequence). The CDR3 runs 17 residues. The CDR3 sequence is CATSRDRSRGLDYGYTF. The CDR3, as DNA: TGTGCCACCAGCAGAGATCGGAGTCGGGGATTGGACTATGGCTACACCTTC. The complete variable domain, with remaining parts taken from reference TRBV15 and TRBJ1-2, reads DAMVIQNPRYQVTQFGKPVTLSCSQTLNHNVMYWYQQKSSQAPKLLFHYYDKDFNNEADTPDNFQSRRPNTSFCFLDIRSPGLGDTAMYLCATSRDRSRGLDYGYTFGSGTRLTVV.

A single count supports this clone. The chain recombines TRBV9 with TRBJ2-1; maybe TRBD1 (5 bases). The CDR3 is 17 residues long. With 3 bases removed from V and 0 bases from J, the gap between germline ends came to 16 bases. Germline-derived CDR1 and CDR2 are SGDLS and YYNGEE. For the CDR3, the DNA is TGTGCCAGCAGCGAGGGGCATCAGCACGGCTCCTACAATGAGCAGTTCTTC. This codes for CASSEGHQHGSYNEQFF.

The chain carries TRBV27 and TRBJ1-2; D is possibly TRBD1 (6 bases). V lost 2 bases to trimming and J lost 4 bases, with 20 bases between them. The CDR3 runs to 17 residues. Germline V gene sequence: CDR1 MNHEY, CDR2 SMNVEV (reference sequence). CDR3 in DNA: TGTGCCAGCAGTTTACGCGGGGGAACAGGGACCCCCTATGGCTACACCTTC. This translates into CASSLRGGTGTPYGYTF.

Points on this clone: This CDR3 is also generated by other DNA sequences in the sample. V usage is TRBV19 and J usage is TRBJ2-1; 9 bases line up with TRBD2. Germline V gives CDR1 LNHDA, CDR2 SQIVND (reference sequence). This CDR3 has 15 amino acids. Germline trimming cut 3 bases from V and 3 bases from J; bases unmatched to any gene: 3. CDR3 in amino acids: CASSIVAGDYNEQFF. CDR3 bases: TGTGCCAGTAGTATCGTAGCGGGGGACTACAATGAGCAGTTCTTC.

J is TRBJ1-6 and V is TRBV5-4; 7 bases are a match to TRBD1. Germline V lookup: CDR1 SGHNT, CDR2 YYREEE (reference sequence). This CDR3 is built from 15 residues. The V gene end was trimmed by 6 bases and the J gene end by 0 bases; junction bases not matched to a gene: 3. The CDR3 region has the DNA TGTGCCAGCAACAGGGACAGCTCCTATAATTCACCCCTCCACTTT. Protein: CASNRDSSYNSPLHF.

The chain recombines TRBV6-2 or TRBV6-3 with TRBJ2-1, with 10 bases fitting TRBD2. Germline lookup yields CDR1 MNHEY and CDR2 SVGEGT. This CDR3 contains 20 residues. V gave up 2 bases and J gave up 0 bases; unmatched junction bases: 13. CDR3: CASSYPLGLAGVISYNEQFF. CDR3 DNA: TGTGCCAGCAGTTACCCCCTTGGGCTAGCGGGGGTCATCTCCTACAATGAGCAGTTCTTC.

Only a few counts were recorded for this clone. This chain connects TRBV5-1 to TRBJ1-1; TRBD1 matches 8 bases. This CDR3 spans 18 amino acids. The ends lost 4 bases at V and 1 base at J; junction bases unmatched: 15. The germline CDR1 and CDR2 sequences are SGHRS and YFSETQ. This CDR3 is CASSAAGGPYRRNTEAFF. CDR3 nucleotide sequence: TGCGCCAGCAGCGCTGCAGGGGGCCCCTATCGAAGGAACACTGAAGCTTTCTTT.

The CDR3 DNA reads TGTGCCAGCAGCAAAAGAGGGGGACAGTTTCTTGAAGATGAGCAGTTCTTC. Residues: CASSKRGGQFLEDEQFF. J is TRBJ2-1 and V is TRBV21-1; the DNA was not used to check the table's D call, TRBD1. TRBV21-1 is reported as a pseudogene. The CDR3 consists of 17 residues.

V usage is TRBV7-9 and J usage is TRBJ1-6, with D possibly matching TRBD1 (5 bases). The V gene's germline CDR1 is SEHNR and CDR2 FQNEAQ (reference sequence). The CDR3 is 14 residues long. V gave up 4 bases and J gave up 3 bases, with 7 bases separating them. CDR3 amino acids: CASSSDNYNSPLHF. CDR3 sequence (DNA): TGTGCCAGCAGCTCGGACAACTATAATTCACCCCTCCACTTT.

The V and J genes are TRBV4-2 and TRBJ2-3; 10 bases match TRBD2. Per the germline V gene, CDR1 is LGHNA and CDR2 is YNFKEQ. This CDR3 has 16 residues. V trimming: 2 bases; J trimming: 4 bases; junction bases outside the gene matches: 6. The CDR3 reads CASSQSGLAGADTQYF. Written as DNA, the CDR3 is TGTGCCAGCAGCCAATCGGGGCTAGCGGGAGCAGATACGCAGTATTTT.

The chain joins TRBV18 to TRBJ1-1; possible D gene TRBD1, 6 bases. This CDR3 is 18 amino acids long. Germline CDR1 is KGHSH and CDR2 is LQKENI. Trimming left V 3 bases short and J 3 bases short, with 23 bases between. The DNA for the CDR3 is TGTGCCAGCTCACCTTTCGCAATTCCGGGACACCGAGACACTGAAGCTTTCTTT. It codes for CASSPFAIPGHRDTEAFF. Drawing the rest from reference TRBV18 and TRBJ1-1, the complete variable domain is NAGVMQNPRHLVRRRGQEARLRCSPMKGHSHVYWYRQLPEEGLKFMVYLQKENIIDESGMPKERFSAEFPKEGPSILRIQQVVRGDSAAYFCASSPFAIPGHRDTEAFFGQGTRLTVV.

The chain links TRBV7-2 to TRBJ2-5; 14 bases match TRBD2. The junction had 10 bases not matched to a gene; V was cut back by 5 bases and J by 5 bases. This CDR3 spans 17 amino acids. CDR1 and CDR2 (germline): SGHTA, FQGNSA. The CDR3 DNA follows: TGTGCCAGCAGCCTCAGCTTTGGGACTAGCGGGAGTGAGACCCAGTACTTC. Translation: CASSLSFGTSGSETQYF.

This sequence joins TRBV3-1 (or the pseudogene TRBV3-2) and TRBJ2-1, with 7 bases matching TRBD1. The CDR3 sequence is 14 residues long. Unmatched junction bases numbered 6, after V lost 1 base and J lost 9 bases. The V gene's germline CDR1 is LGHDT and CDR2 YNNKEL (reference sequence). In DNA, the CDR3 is TGTGCCAGCAGCCAAGTCAGGGGGTTCGGTGAGCAGTTCTTC. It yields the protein CASSQVRGFGEQFF.

This CDR3 is CASRRTGGCTDTQYF. The CDR3 DNA is TGTGCAAGTCGGCGAACAGGGGGTTGCACAGATACGCAGTATTTT. The J gene is TRBJ2-3, the V gene TRBV12-2; no DNA check was done on the table's D call, TRBD1. TRBV12-2 is tagged as a pseudogene. The CDR3 has 15 amino acids.

The CDR3 is CASSSYTNTEAFF. The CDR3, as DNA: TGTGCCAGCAGTTCATACACGAACACTGAAGCTTTCTTT. The chain is built from TRBV28 and TRBJ1-1; D uncertain. CDR3 length equals 13 residues. CDR1 and CDR2 from the germline V gene are MDHEN and SYDVKM. V dropped 4 bases and J dropped 1 base, with 7 bases sitting between them. Drawing the rest from reference TRBV28 and TRBJ1-1, the complete variable domain is DVKVTQSSRYLVKRTGEKVFLECVQDMDHENMFWYRQDPGLGLRLIYFSYDVKMKEKGDIPEGYSVSREKKERFSLILESASTNQTSMYLCASSSYTNTEAFFGQGTRLTVV.

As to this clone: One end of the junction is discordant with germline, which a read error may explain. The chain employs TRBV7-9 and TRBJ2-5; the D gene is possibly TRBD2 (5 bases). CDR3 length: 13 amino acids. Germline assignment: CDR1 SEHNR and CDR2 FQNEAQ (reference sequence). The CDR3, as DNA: TGTGCCAGCAGCGGACTCCTTCAAGGGACCCAGTACTTC. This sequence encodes CASSGLLQGTQYF. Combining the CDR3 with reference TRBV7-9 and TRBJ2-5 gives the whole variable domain DTGVSQNPRHKITKRGQNVTFRCDPISEHNRLYWYRQTLGQGPEFLTYFQNEAQLEKSRLLSDRFSAERPKGSFSTLEIQRTEQGDSAMYLCASSGLLQGTQYFGPGTRLLVL.

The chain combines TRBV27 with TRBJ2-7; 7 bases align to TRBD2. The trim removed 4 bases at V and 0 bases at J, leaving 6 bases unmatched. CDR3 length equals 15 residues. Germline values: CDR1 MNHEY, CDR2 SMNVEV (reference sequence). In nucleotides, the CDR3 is TGTGCCAGCAGTTCCTGGGAGGGAAGCTCCTACGAGCAGTACTTC. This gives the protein CASSSWEGSSYEQYF.

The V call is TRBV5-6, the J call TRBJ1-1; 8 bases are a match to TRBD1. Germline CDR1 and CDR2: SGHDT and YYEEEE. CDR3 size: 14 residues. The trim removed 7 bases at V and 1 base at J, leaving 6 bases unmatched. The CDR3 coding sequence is TGTGCCAGCTCAAACAGGGGGAGGAACACTGAAGCTTTCTTT. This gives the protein CASSNRGRNTEAFF.

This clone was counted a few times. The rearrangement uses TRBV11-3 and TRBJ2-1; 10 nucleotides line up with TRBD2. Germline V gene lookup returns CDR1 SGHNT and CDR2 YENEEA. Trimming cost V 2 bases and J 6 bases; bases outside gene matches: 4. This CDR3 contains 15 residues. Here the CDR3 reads CASSLSSGSFNEQFF. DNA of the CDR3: TGTGCCAGCAGCTTATCTAGCGGGAGTTTCAATGAGCAGTTCTTC.

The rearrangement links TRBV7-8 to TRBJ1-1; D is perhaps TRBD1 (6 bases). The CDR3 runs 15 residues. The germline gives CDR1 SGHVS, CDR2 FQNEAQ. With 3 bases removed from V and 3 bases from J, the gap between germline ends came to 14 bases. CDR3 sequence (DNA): TGTGCCAGCAGCTTTAATCAGGGGACGGACACTGAAGCTTTCTTT. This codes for CASSFNQGTDTEAFF.

This chain's CDR3 is CASSLDGGANEQFF. DNA for the CDR3: TGTGCCAGCAGCCTTGATGGGGGGGCTAATGAGCAGTTCTTC. The chain is built from TRBV9 and TRBJ2-1, with D perhaps TRBD2 (7 bases). V dropped 4 bases and J dropped 7 bases, with 15 bases sitting between them. Germline CDR1 reads SGDLS; CDR2 reads YYNGEE. The CDR3 is made up of 14 amino acids.

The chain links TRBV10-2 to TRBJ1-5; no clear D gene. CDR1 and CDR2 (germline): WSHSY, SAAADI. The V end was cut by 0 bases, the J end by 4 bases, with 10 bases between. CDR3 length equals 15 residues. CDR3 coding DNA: TGCGCCAGCAGTGAGTCAGCGGGATTAAATCAGCCCCAGCATTTT. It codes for CASSESAGLNQPQHF.

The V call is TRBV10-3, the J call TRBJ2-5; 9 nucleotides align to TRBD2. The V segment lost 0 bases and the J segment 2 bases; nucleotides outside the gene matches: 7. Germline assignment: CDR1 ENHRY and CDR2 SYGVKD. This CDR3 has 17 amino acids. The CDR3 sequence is CAISESLAGRTQETQYF. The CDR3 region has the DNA TGTGCCATCAGTGAGTCTCTAGCGGGGAGAACTCAAGAGACCCAGTACTTC.

This CDR3 is CASSVSWVAGGNEQFF. The CDR3 DNA reads TGTGCCAGCAGCGTGTCTTGGGTAGCGGGGGGGAATGAGCAGTTCTTC. The gene calls are TRBV9 and TRBJ2-1; 11 positions match TRBD2. J lost 7 bases, V lost 2 bases, and 8 bases had no gene match. The CDR3 runs 16 residues. The germline CDR1 and CDR2 sequences are SGDLS and YYNGEE. The full variable domain, rest sourced from reference TRBV9 and TRBJ2-1, is DSGVTQTPKHLITATGQRVTLRCSPRSGDLSVYWYQQSLDQGLQFLIQYYNGEERAKGNILERFSAQQFPDLHSELNLSSLELGDSALYFCASSVSWVAGGNEQFFGPGTRLTVL.